The rows below give T cell receptor beta chains drawn from one sample of a study of regulatory T cells in long-lasting Graves disease. In TCRdb, the multiplex PCR reads were re-called with MiXCR into one record per CDR3 protein. The data hold about 370,000 distinct CDR3 sequences, with around 16% observed a single time. Material: peripheral blood mononuclear cells (PBMCs), obtained at new diagnosis, from a patient treated with antithyroid drugs. The origin of the receptors is a female donor with Graves disease. CDR3s include the opening cysteine and the closing phenylalanine or tryptophan. The D gene is left open where the match is weak. Clone size is shown for a subset of rows, as once, few, many or a class of expanded clone.

V: TRBV29-1
J: TRBJ1-6
D: TRBD1
size: -
CDR3: CSVRTTGDNSPLHF
DNA: TGCAGCGTCCGGACGACAGGGGATAATTCACCCCTCCACTTT

V: TRBV9
J: TRBJ2-2
D: TRBD1
size: -
CDR3: CASSAKGATTGELFF
DNA: TGTGCCAGCAGCGCTAAGGGGGCTACGACCGGGGAGCTGTTTTTT

V: TRBV12-3/TRBV12-4
J: TRBJ1-1
D: -
size: many
CDR3: CASSFWSLSFF
DNA: TGTGCCAGCAGTTTTTGGTCCCTAAGTTTCTTT

V: TRBV12-3/TRBV12-4
J: TRBJ1-2
D: TRBD1
size: many
CDR3: CASSGQGANHYGYTF
DNA: TGTGCCAGCAGTGGACAGGGGGCGAATCACTATGGCTACACCTTC

V: TRBV9
J: TRBJ2-7
D: TRBD2
size: many
CDR3: CASSVATGGTEQYF
DNA: TGTGCCAGCAGCGTAGCTACGGGGGGGACCGAGCAGTACTTC

V: TRBV7-9
J: TRBJ2-3
D: TRBD1
size: many
CDR3: CASSLRRGQGDTQYF
DNA: TGTGCCAGCAGCTTACGCAGGGGGCAGGGAGATACGCAGTATTTT

V: TRBV11-1
J: TRBJ1-2
D: TRBD1
size: many
CDR3: CASSIGTGPEGYTF
DNA: TGTGCCAGCAGCATAGGGACAGGACCTGAGGGCTACACCTTC

V: TRBV11-1
J: TRBJ2-6
D: TRBD1
size: few
CDR3: CASSTGQGDLMGANVLTF
DNA: TGTGCCAGCAGCACGGGACAGGGGGACTTAATGGGGGCCAACGTCCTGACTTTC

V: TRBV7-9
J: TRBJ1-2
D: -
size: -
CDR3: CASSLGSGRYGYTF
DNA: TGTGCCAGCAGCTTAGGGTCGGGTCGCTATGGCTACACCTTC

V: TRBV6-1
J: TRBJ2-5
D: TRBD2
size: -
CDR3: CASTLAGGRQETQYF
DNA: TGTGCCAGCACCTTAGCGGGGGGACGACAAGAGACCCAGTACTTC

V: TRBV12-5
J: TRBJ2-1
D: TRBD2
size: -
CDR3: CASGLVVLAGVYEQFF
DNA: TGTGCTAGTGGTTTGGTAGTTCTAGCGGGGGTGTATGAGCAGTTCTTC

V: TRBV19
J: TRBJ1-1
D: -
size: -
CDR3: CASSPRGGREAFF
DNA: TGTGCCAGTAGTCCGCGAGGGGGTCGAGAAGCTTTCTTT

V: TRBV27
J: TRBJ2-7
D: -
size: many
CDR3: CASSFGENSYEQYF
DNA: TGTGCCAGCAGTTTTGGGGAAAACTCCTACGAGCAGTACTTC

V: TRBV7-9
J: TRBJ1-2
D: -
size: many
CDR3: CASSLVRYGYTF
DNA: TGTGCCAGCAGCTTAGTCCGCTATGGCTACACCTTC

V: TRBV5-1
J: TRBJ2-1
D: TRBD2
size: many
CDR3: CASSLAGGPSEQFF
DNA: TGCGCCAGCAGCTTAGCGGGAGGGCCGAGTGAGCAGTTCTTC

V: TRBV2
J: TRBJ2-3
D: -
size: many
CDR3: CASSGEALYTDTQYF
DNA: TGTGCCAGCAGTGGGGAGGCCCTGTACACAGATACGCAGTATTTT

V: TRBV29-1
J: TRBJ2-1
D: TRBD2
size: many
CDR3: CSGTSGSNHEQFF
DNA: TGCAGCGGAACTAGCGGGAGTAATCATGAGCAGTTCTTC

V: TRBV5-4
J: TRBJ1-2
D: -
size: many
CDR3: CASSPDGYGYTF
DNA: TGTGCCAGCAGTCCTGACGGCTATGGCTACACCTTC

V: TRBV3-1
J: TRBJ1-5
D: -
size: many
CDR3: CASSQDGKPQHF
DNA: TGTGCCAGCAGCCAAGATGGGAAGCCCCAGCATTTT

V: TRBV4-3
J: TRBJ2-7
D: -
size: many
CDR3: CASSQDLTGPSYEQYF
DNA: TGCGCCAGCAGCCAAGATCTGACGGGACCCTCCTACGAGCAGTACTTC

V: TRBV11-2
J: TRBJ1-1
D: -
size: many
CDR3: CASSLVPGAGWDTEAFF
DNA: TGTGCCAGCAGCTTGGTTCCGGGGGCAGGGTGGGACACTGAAGCTTTCTTT

V: TRBV19
J: TRBJ1-2
D: -
size: -
CDR3: CASTAGPANYGYTF
DNA: TGTGCCAGTACCGCAGGGCCCGCTAACTATGGCTACACCTTC

V: TRBV6-1
J: TRBJ1-3
D: -
size: many
CDR3: CASVGWSSGNTIYF
DNA: TGTGCCAGCGTCGGGTGGAGCTCTGGAAACACCATATATTTT

V: TRBV11-3
J: TRBJ2-3
D: TRBD2
size: many
CDR3: CASSFGLAGSPYGGTDTQYF
DNA: TGTGCCAGCAGCTTTGGACTAGCGGGATCCCCCTATGGGGGCACAGATACGCAGTATTTT

V: TRBV4-1
J: TRBJ1-1
D: TRBD1
size: many
CDR3: CASSLHPSRTGGASDTEAFF
DNA: TGCGCCAGCAGCCTTCACCCCAGCCGGACAGGGGGCGCGTCTGACACTGAAGCTTTCTTT

V: TRBV24-1
J: TRBJ1-2
D: -
size: many
CDR3: CATREQGGDGYTF
DNA: TGTGCCACCAGAGAACAGGGAGGGGATGGCTACACCTTC

V: TRBV5-4
J: TRBJ2-7
D: -
size: many
CDR3: CASSLGGTVNSYEQYF
DNA: TGTGCCAGCAGCTTGGGCGGGACGGTCAACTCCTACGAGCAGTACTTC

V: TRBV28
J: TRBJ1-1
D: -
size: -
CDR3: CASSFRDGEAFF
DNA: TGTGCCAGCAGTTTCCGGGACGGTGAAGCTTTCTTT

V: TRBV9
J: TRBJ2-1
D: -
size: -
CDR3: CASSVVETNEQFF
DNA: TGTGCCAGCAGCGTAGTGGAGACCAATGAGCAGTTCTTC

V: TRBV11-3
J: TRBJ2-2
D: -
size: -
CDR3: CASSPYPSPTGELFF
DNA: TGTGCCAGCAGCCCATACCCTTCCCCCACCGGGGAGCTGTTTTTT

V: TRBV6-1
J: TRBJ2-5
D: -
size: many
CDR3: CASVSRDPGETQYF
DNA: TGTGCCAGCGTTTCCAGGGACCCGGGAGAGACCCAGTACTTC

V: TRBV30
J: TRBJ2-1
D: TRBD2
size: many
CDR3: CACYRRESYNEQFF
DNA: TGTGCCTGCTATCGGCGGGAGTCCTACAATGAGCAGTTCTTC

V: TRBV2
J: TRBJ1-2
D: -
size: many
CDR3: CASSGTGVHF
DNA: TGTGCCAGCAGTGGGACGGGCGTCCACTTC

V: TRBV12-3/TRBV12-4
J: TRBJ2-3
D: -
size: -
CDR3: CASSRPGTGTYTDTQYF
DNA: TGTGCCAGCAGCCGTCCCGGGACTGGCACTTACACAGATACGCAGTATTTT

V: TRBV20-1
J: TRBJ1-1
D: -
size: many
CDR3: CSAPRNTEAFF
DNA: TGCAGTGCCCCGAGGAACACTGAAGCTTTCTTT

V: TRBV5-1
J: TRBJ2-1
D: TRBD2
size: many
CDR3: CASSLGGTLGWSGKSDEQFF
DNA: TGCGCCAGCAGCTTGGGGGGGACCCTTGGATGGAGCGGGAAATCCGATGAGCAGTTCTTC

V: TRBV11-2
J: TRBJ2-7
D: -
size: many
CDR3: CASQSGDIVHEQYF
DNA: TGTGCCAGCCAATCCGGGGACATTGTCCACGAGCAGTACTTC

V: TRBV5-1
J: TRBJ1-2
D: TRBD1
size: many
CDR3: CASSTGGIYGYTF
DNA: TGCGCCAGCAGCACAGGGGGGATCTATGGCTACACCTTC

V: TRBV12-3/TRBV12-4
J: TRBJ1-1
D: -
size: -
CDR3: CASRYGQSTEAFF
DNA: TGTGCCAGCAGGTACGGACAAAGCACTGAAGCTTTCTTT

V: TRBV27
J: TRBJ2-7
D: -
size: -
CDR3: CASSLDPRGDEQYF
DNA: TGTGCCAGCAGTCTGGACCCCCGAGGAGACGAGCAGTACTTC

V: TRBV29-1
J: TRBJ1-3
D: -
size: -
CDR3: CSVEDPGGNTIYF
DNA: TGCAGCGTTGAAGACCCGGGGGGAAACACCATATATTTT

V: TRBV20-1
J: TRBJ2-7
D: -
size: -
CDR3: CSASSQGGGYEQYF
DNA: TGCAGTGCTTCTAGTCAGGGGGGAGGCTACGAGCAGTACTTC

V: TRBV9
J: TRBJ1-5
D: -
size: -
CDR3: CASSSQEPRIGQPQHF
DNA: TGTGCCAGCAGCTCACAAGAACCGAGGATCGGACAGCCCCAGCATTTT

V: TRBV27
J: TRBJ2-5
D: TRBD2
size: many
CDR3: CASKSRTSGRKETQYF
DNA: TGTGCCAGCAAATCCCGGACTAGCGGGAGGAAAGAGACCCAGTACTTC

V: TRBV24-1
J: TRBJ1-1
D: -
size: -
CDR3: CATRARGSTEAFF
DNA: TGTGCCACCAGGGCCAGAGGGAGCACTGAAGCTTTCTTT

V: TRBV7-3
J: TRBJ2-3
D: TRBD2
size: few
CDR3: CASSPGTSGGGLTDTQYF
DNA: TGTGCCAGCAGCCCAGGGACTAGCGGGGGGGGCCTCACAGATACGCAGTATTTT

V: TRBV4-1
J: TRBJ1-1
D: -
size: many
CDR3: CASSPTIRRRQAFF
DNA: TGCGCCAGCAGCCCCACGATCCGGAGGAGACAGGCTTTCTTT

V: TRBV12-3/TRBV12-4
J: TRBJ1-2
D: TRBD1
size: many
CDR3: CASSWDSLYGYTF
DNA: TGTGCCAGCAGCTGGGACAGCCTCTATGGCTACACCTTC

V: TRBV12-5
J: TRBJ2-7
D: -
size: -
CDR3: CASGSGRDPYEQYF
DNA: TGTGCTAGTGGTTCCGGCAGGGACCCCTACGAGCAGTACTTC

V: TRBV12-3/TRBV12-4
J: TRBJ2-7
D: TRBD2
size: -
CDR3: CASSYTQRGGPYNEQYF
DNA: TGTGCCAGCAGTTACACACAGCGGGGGGGCCCCTACAATGAGCAGTACTTC

V: TRBV15
J: TRBJ2-5
D: -
size: many
CDR3: CATSRDGAGSPQETQYF
DNA: TGTGCCACCAGCAGAGATGGGGCGGGTAGCCCTCAGGAGACCCAGTACTTC

V: TRBV11-2
J: TRBJ2-1
D: -
size: few
CDR3: CASSLTSWGPEQFF
DNA: TGTGCCAGCAGCTTGACTAGCTGGGGGCCTGAGCAGTTCTTC

V: TRBV6-1
J: TRBJ2-5
D: TRBD2
size: many
CDR3: CASSPRLAQETQYF
DNA: TGTGCCAGCAGTCCTCGACTAGCGCAAGAGACCCAGTACTTC

V: TRBV12-3/TRBV12-4
J: TRBJ1-6
D: -
size: many
CDR3: CASKMDRADNSPLHF
DNA: TGTGCCAGCAAAATGGACCGCGCCGATAATTCACCCCTCCACTTT

V: TRBV3-1
J: TRBJ1-2
D: -
size: -
CDR3: CASSQASSVGTGYGYTF
DNA: TGTGCCAGCAGCCAAGCATCCTCGGTCGGGACCGGCTATGGCTACACCTTC